These T cell receptor beta chains were read from a single sample in a study of cytomegalovirus exposure and HLA in healthy donors. Repertoires were generated with immunoSEQ multiplex PCR, while TCRdb's copy carries only in-frame clones and drops some. The data show 150,000 to 200,000 clones, around four fifths seen once. The specimen sequenced was PBMCs. Every receptor here comes from a man aged 30 to 45 in good health and CMV-seropositive. Each CDR3 is given with its conserved first and last residue. Fields, in order: D gene, J gene, V gene, clone size, CDR3 DNA, CDR3 protein. The D gene is left open where the match is weak. Only some rows state a clone size, as once, few, many or a class for expanded clones.

- TRBJ2-3 TRBV6-5 - TGTGCCAGCAGTTACGGGCGGGGAACAGATACGCAGTATTTT CASSYGRGTDTQYF
TRBD2 TRBJ2-1 TRBV19 - TGTGCCAGTAGCTTCAGCGGGGGTCCGTACAATGAGCAGTTCTTC CASSFSGGPYNEQFF
- TRBJ1-3 TRBV11-2 - TGTGCCAGCAGCTTAGGCAGATCTGGAAACACCATATATTTT CASSLGRSGNTIYF
TRBD2 TRBJ2-7 TRBV7-2 once TGTGCCAGCAGCGCCCCTCTAGCGGGGGGCTACGAGCAGTACTTC CASSAPLAGGYEQYF
- TRBJ1-4 TRBV15 - TGTGCCACCAGCAAAGGAGGGATTGCTAATGAAAAACTGTTTTTT CATSKGGIANEKLFF
TRBD2 TRBJ2-7 TRBV7-9 few TGTGCCAGCAGCAACGGACTAGCGGGGTCCTACGAGCAGTACTTC CASSNGLAGSYEQYF
TRBD1 TRBJ1-5 TRBV4-1 - TGCGCCAGCAGCCAAGGGACAGGGGGTGGTCAGCCCCAGCATTTT CASSQGTGGGQPQHF
TRBD1 TRBJ1-5 TRBV12-5 - TGTGCTAGTGGTCGACAGGGAAGTAGCAATCAGCCCCAGCATTTT CASGRQGSSNQPQHF
- TRBJ2-7 TRBV18 - TGTGCCAGCTCACCACCGGCAGGGGCCTACGAGCAGTACTTC CASSPPAGAYEQYF
- TRBJ1-6 TRBV10-3 - TGTGCCATCTCGTCGACACTCGACTATAATTCACCCCTCCACTTT CAISSTLDYNSPLHF
TRBD1 TRBJ1-1 TRBV7-2 - TGTGCCAGCAGCCTGGGACAGGGGAACACTGAAGCTTTCTTT CASSLGQGNTEAFF
- TRBJ1-5 TRBV28 - TGTGCCAGCAGTGCAACAGGGTTCGATCAGCCCCAGCATTTT CASSATGFDQPQHF
- TRBJ1-6 TRBV5-1 - TGCGCCAGCAGCTTGGGCTTAGGCGGGAATAATTCACCCCTCCACTTT CASSLGLGGNNSPLHF
- TRBJ2-5 TRBV11-2 - TGTGCCAGCAGCTTAGCTCATGGGGGCCAGACACAAGAGACCCAGTACTTC CASSLAHGGQTQETQYF
TRBD2 TRBJ2-1 TRBV7-8 - TGTGCCAGCAGCTCACTAGCGGGGGGGCTCTACAATGAGCAGTTCTTC CASSSLAGGLYNEQFF
- TRBJ2-5 TRBV7-9 once TGTGCCAGCAGCTTCCTAGGGACTCCAGAAGAGACCCAGTACTTC CASSFLGTPEETQYF
- TRBJ2-2 TRBV18 - TGTGCCAGCTCATTACAGGGTGGAGCGAGTCGGACCGGGGAGCTGTTTTTT CASSLQGGASRTGELFF
- TRBJ1-4 TRBV11-2 - TGTGCCAGCAGCTCCAGGGGCGAGGCGGTGAGGAAACTGTTTTTT CASSSRGEAVRKLFF
TRBD1 TRBJ2-1 TRBV18 - TGTGCCAGCTCACCGACCGACGACAGGGCCTCCTACAATGAGCAGTTCTTC CASSPTDDRASYNEQFF
TRBD2 TRBJ2-5 TRBV4-1 - TGCGCCAGCAGCCAGTTTTGGGCGGGGGGTCTTGGTCAAGAGACCCAGTACTTC CASSQFWAGGLGQETQYF
- TRBJ1-5 TRBV6-5 - TGTGCCAGCAGTTATTCGCGGTTACAGCCCCAGCATTTT CASSYSRLQPQHF
TRBD2 TRBJ2-3 TRBV30 - TGTGCCCGCAGCGGGGGGGGATCTAGCACAGATACGCAGTATTTT CARSGGGSSTDTQYF
TRBD1 TRBJ1-5 TRBV19 - TGTGCCAGTAGTATCCCGGACAGGTGGGATCAGCCCCAGCATTTT CASSIPDRWDQPQHF
- TRBJ2-7 TRBV6-1 - TGTGCCAGTACGACCCCGGACAGATCCTACGAGCAGTACTTC CASTTPDRSYEQYF
TRBD1 TRBJ2-5 TRBV7-2 once TGTGCCAGCAGCCCCGGGACAGAAGAGACCCAGTACTTC CASSPGTEETQYF
- TRBJ2-2 TRBV5-4 few TGTGCCAGCAGGTTGGGGACATTCACCGGGGAGCTGTTTTTT CASRLGTFTGELFF
- TRBJ1-2 TRBV11-2 - TGTGCCAGCAGCCTAGTCAACCCCGGCTATGGCTACACCTTC CASSLVNPGYGYTF
- TRBJ2-5 TRBV5-1 - TGCGCCAGCAGCTTGGGTGTAGCCCAAGAGACCCAGTACTTC CASSLGVAQETQYF
TRBD2 TRBJ2-3 TRBV7-2 - TGTGCCAGCAGCTTATGGACGGGGGGGTACACAGATACGCAGTATTTT CASSLWTGGYTDTQYF
TRBD1 TRBJ2-1 TRBV5-1 - TGCGCCAGCAGCTTGGACCCCGCGGGGACAGGGTCCCACAATGAGCAGTTCTTC CASSLDPAGTGSHNEQFF
- TRBJ2-1 TRBV6-1 few TGTGCCAGCACTGAAAACAGGAGTCCCTACAATGAGCAGTTCTTC CASTENRSPYNEQFF
TRBD1 TRBJ1-1 TRBV6-5 - TGTGCCAGCAGTTACATCAGGACAGGGCACACTGAAGCTTTCTTT CASSYIRTGHTEAFF
TRBD2 TRBJ2-1 TRBV9 - TGTGCCAGCAGCGGGACCGGAGGGAGCGGGGACTACAATGAGCAGTTCTTC CASSGTGGSGDYNEQFF
- TRBJ2-1 TRBV6-5 few TGTGCCAGCAGTTACGGGGGGGCCAAGTACAATGAGCAGTTCTTC CASSYGGAKYNEQFF
- TRBJ1-2 TRBV6-5 - TGTGCCAGCAGTTACAGGTTCAGGGTCGACTATGGCTACACCTTC CASSYRFRVDYGYTF
TRBD1 TRBJ1-6 TRBV2 few TGTGCCAGCAGTGGGGACAGGGTTCCATCACCCCTCCACTTT CASSGDRVPSPLHF
- TRBJ1-2 TRBV7-9 - TGTGCCAGCAGCATCATGGAGGGTCTCGGCTACACCTTC CASSIMEGLGYTF
- TRBJ1-1 TRBV7-9 - TGTGCCAGCAGCCGGGGGAGGCAGATCAACACTGAAGCTTTCTTT CASSRGRQINTEAFF
TRBD2 TRBJ2-1 TRBV4-3 - TGCGCCAGCAGCCGAGGACTAGCGTTGGATGAGCAGTTCTTC CASSRGLALDEQFF
TRBD2 TRBJ2-2 TRBV5-1 - TGCGCCAGCAGCTTGGTTCTAGCGGGGGCGAACACCGGGGAGCTGTTTTTT CASSLVLAGANTGELFF
- TRBJ2-7 TRBV6-5 - TGTGCCAGCAGTTGGGGGGAAAGGGTCTACGAGCAGTACTTC CASSWGERVYEQYF
TRBD1 TRBJ1-2 TRBV5-1 - TGCGCCAGCAGCCCCGGACAGGGGAACTATGGCTACACCTTC CASSPGQGNYGYTF
TRBD1 TRBJ2-7 TRBV4-3 - TGCGCCAGCAGTTTGGGCCGTGGCAGGGGGCTATACGAGCAGTACTTC CASSLGRGRGLYEQYF
- TRBJ1-6 TRBV5-4 - TGTGCCAGCTCTATTTCAGCGGGGTCCTATAATTCACCCCTCCACTTT CASSISAGSYNSPLHF
TRBD2 TRBJ2-7 TRBV2 - TGTGCCAGCAGTGAAGCGCTAGCGGTAACCTACGAGCAGTACTTC CASSEALAVTYEQYF
- TRBJ2-5 TRBV10-3 - TGTGCCATCAGTGATGGTCTGGGAGCGGCGGAGACCCAGTACTTC CAISDGLGAAETQYF
TRBD1 TRBJ1-1 TRBV5-1 - TGCGCCAGCAGCTCTAGGGGGCTGAGGGGTACTGAAGCTTTCTTT CASSSRGLRGTEAFF
- TRBJ2-3 TRBV14 - TGTGCCAGCAGCCAAGGAGCGGGGACACGCACAGATACGCAGTATTTT CASSQGAGTRTDTQYF